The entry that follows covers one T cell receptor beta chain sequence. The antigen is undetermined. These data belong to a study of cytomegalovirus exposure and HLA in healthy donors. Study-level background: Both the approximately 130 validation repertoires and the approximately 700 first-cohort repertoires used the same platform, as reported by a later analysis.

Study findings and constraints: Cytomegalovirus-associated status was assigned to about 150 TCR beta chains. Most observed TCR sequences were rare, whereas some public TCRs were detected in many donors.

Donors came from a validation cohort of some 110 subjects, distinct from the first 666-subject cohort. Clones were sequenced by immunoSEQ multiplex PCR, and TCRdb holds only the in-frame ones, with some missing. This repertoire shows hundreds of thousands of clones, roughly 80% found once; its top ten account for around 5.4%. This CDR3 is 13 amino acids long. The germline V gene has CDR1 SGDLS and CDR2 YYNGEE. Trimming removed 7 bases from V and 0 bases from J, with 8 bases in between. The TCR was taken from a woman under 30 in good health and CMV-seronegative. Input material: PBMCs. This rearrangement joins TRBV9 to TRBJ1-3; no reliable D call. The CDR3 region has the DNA TGTGCCAGCCGCGAGCCCTCTGGAAACACCATATATTTT. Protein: CASREPSGNTIYF.